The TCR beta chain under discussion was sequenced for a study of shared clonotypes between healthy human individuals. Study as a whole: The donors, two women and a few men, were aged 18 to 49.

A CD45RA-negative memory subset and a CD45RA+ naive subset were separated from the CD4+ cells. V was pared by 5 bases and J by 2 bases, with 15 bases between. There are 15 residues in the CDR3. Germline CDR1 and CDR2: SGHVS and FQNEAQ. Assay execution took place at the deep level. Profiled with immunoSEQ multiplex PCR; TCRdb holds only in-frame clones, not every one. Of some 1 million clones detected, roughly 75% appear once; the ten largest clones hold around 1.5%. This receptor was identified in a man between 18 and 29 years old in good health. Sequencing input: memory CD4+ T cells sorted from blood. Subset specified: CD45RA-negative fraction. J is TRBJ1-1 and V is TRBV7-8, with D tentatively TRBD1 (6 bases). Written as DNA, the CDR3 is TGTGCCAGCAGCCTCCGGGAGGGGGGAAACACTGAAGCTTTCTTT. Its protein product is CASSLREGGNTEAFF.